This TCR beta chain emerged from a study of cytomegalovirus exposure and HLA in healthy donors. The table lists this clone with a few counts. Germline V CDR1 and CDR2: SGHDN, FVKESK. The CDR3 spans 14 residues. The J segment lost 2 bases and the V segment lost 5 bases, leaving 5 bases of the junction unmatched. In the PCR, 60 Vbeta and 13 Jbeta primers were used. Produced via immunoSEQ multiplex PCR; TCRdb's table is partial and in-frame only. The repertoire holds some 120,000 clones, around 80% seen once, with about 3.4% in the top ten. This sequence was found in a man between 25 and 39 years old in good health and CMV-seronegative. Sample: PBMCs. The J gene is TRBJ2-7, the V gene TRBV14, with TRBD2 matching 8 bases. CDR3 loop: CASSKRGTAYEQYF. In DNA form, the CDR3 reads TGTGCCAGCAGCAAGCGGGGGACCGCCTACGAGCAGTACTTC.